This T cell receptor (beta chain) derives from a study of blood T cell repertoires in COVID-19. Generated by immunoSEQ multiplex PCR, the TCRdb table keeps only in-frame clones and is missing some. The sample consists of about 210,000 clones, less than 85% of them appearing once. The CDR3 runs 17 residues. The trim removed 1 base at V and 1 base at J, leaving 7 bases unmatched. Per the germline V gene, CDR1 is MDHEN and CDR2 is SYDVKM. This clone occurred a few times. The chain is built from TRBV28 and TRBJ1-3; 7 positions match TRBD1. This sequence was found in a woman aged 80 or over with COVID-19, enrolled during active disease. What was sequenced was peripheral blood. This chain's CDR3 is CASSLSGRGFSGNTIYF. The CDR3 DNA sequence: TGTGCCAGCAGTTTATCGGGCAGGGGGTTTTCTGGAAACACCATATATTTT.